This T cell receptor (beta chain) is from a study of T cell responses to AZD1222 COVID-19 vaccine (dated by TCRdb to the early 2020s). With respect to the entire study: A total of 230 to 250 trial participants underwent TCR sequencing, of whom roughly 210 had received two doses of AZD1222 and roughly 26 had received two doses of the MenACWY control vaccine. Trial participants were enrolled into age subgroups of 18-55, 56-69 and 70-plus years, which contained around 150, 29 and 61 TCR-sequenced participants, respectively. Study-wide findings and limitations: The 56-69-year group was small, and its depth increase did not reach significance, likely because of low power. Conclusions about previously exposed vaccinees are limited because only a handful of AZD1222 recipients were SARS-CoV-2 seropositive at baseline. Spike-specific TCR breadth and depth rose significantly after two AZD1222 doses compared with day 0 and with MenACWY recipients. Participants were mostly white British, with more females than males. The authors suggested clonal diversity may have been underestimated. Because no day 14 peak-response samples were available, the repertoires could be characterized only after the peak T cell response. The vaccine-associated CD4 TCRs covered the entire spike protein, and the dominant responses fell in regions 160-218 and 743-854. Nearly half of unique spike-specific TCRs reportedly recognized epitopes outside regions mutated in the B.1.351 and B.1.1.7 variants.

The CDR3 regions of human TCRbeta chains were analyzed by immunosequencing. The original pipeline was this. TCRs in the repertoires were compared against a reference library of SARS-CoV-2-specific TCRs that had been generated with the MIRA antigen-specificity platform. Breadth was defined as the fraction of unique TCRs that were SARS-CoV-2-associated, and depth was defined as the fraction of total T cells that were SARS-CoV-2-associated. Using the MIRA data, each spike-specific TCR was mapped to the spike region that the TCR reacts to and placed in a CD4 or CD8 class. Log10-transformed breadth and depth values were compared by one-way ANOVA with Sidak's multiple comparisons tests. TCRdb provides this immuneACCESS table in a form limited to in-frame rearrangements. Some clones are lacking; in checked studies, under half of them reflect an unresolved V gene, and why the rest are absent is not known. V, J and clone size are taken as reported in that table, and D and trimming were inferred from the DNA itself. This sample has roughly 160,000 clones in its table, and roughly 89% of those were observed once. The ten biggest clones cover around 1% of the sample.

Interpreted using the paper, the time point label stands for: about 28 days (+/-7) after the second vaccine dose. AZD1222 recipients whose second dose came at about 4 weeks and those whose second dose came at about 12 weeks were combined into one group, since spike-specific TCR depth and breadth did not differ between the two schedules. Vaccinee samples came from UK trials COV001 and COV002, including a single-blind randomized controlled phase 2/3 trial of AZD1222 (ChAdOx1 nCoV-19) in healthy adults. For TCRbeta chain sequencing, PBMC samples were collected from trial participants at day 0 and at day 28 after the second dose. On this clone: The clone's antigen remains unknown. No much larger clone is present one base from it, and per-base qualities are unavailable.

The CDR3 covers 18 residues, taking in both the cysteine and the phenylalanine. Only the CDR3 portion is preserved as DNA: 54 bases, with reading frame beginning at the first base. V and J are trimmed by 1 base and 5 bases, and the gene matches miss 10 bases of the junction. According to the germline V gene, CDR1 reads SGHVS and CDR2 reads FNYEAQ. The chain was built from TRBV7-6 and TRBJ2-5; 13 bases in the middle match TRBD2. The receptor comes from an adult who received the AZD1222 COVID-19 vaccine. Sequencing was performed on peripheral blood, taken 28 days after the second AZD1222 dose. The CDR3 loop reads CASSLVTSGGPSAETQYF. The bases read TGTGCCAGCAGCTTAGTGACTAGCGGGGGGCCCTCTGCCGAGACCCAGTACTTC.